These 15 T cell receptor beta chains share one sample of origin, sequenced in a study of regulatory T cells in long-lasting Graves disease (dated by TCRdb to 2020 to 2022). In light of the paper, this sample's time point label describes: newly diagnosed GD, antithyroid drugs for less than 3 months. For both TCR sequencing and RNA sequencing, RNA was extracted from PBMCs using TRIzol. Receptors were amplified or captured by multiplex PCR. The sample was run on an Illumina HiSeq 4000. CDR3 regions were amplified by Arm-PCR with iRepertoire HTBI primers to construct TCR beta libraries. In-frame beta chains were kept once TCRdb had trimmed the public reads at Q25 with fastp and called clones with MiXCR. Identical CDR3 proteins give one entry, which carries the most common genes and DNA. The sample includes around 450,000 distinct CDR3 sequences, with 15% observed a single time. About 8.2% of the sample belongs to the ten largest clones.

These data also featured in a second study, about T cells in Graves' hyperthyroidism and ophthalmopathy.

The source was peripheral blood mononuclear cells (PBMCs), collected at new diagnosis, from a patient treated with antithyroid drugs. Every receptor here comes from a woman between 40 and 50 years old with Graves disease. Donor details come from another sample of the same person, matched by shared clones.

This clonotype was seen just once. The conserved final phenylalanine or tryptophan is absent from the CDR3, which likely points to a read error. The V call is TRBV11-2, the J call TRBJ2-7; 11 bases map to TRBD2. Germline assignment: CDR1 SGHAT and CDR2 FQNNGV. V lost 4 bases and J lost 5; bases outside the gene matches: 7. The CDR3 length is 15 residues. CDR3 sequence (DNA): TGTGCCAGCAGCTCTACTAGCGGGAGTGTGAACGAGCAGTACCTC. This encodes CASSSTSGSVNEQYL.

This clonotype was counted only a few times. A read error may be the cause here, since a much bigger clone is one base away. The chain links TRBV7-9 to TRBJ2-7; D uncertain. Germline V gene sequence: CDR1 SEHNR, CDR2 FQNEAQ (reference sequence). The CDR3 runs to 12 residues. Trimming shortened V by 5 bases and J by 2 bases, and 7 bases separated the two germline ends. As DNA, the CDR3 is TGTGCCAGCAGCATAGTCCCCTACGAGCAGTACTTC. This gives the protein CASSIVPYEQYF.

This clonotype was seen ten or more times. The V gene is TRBV24-1, the J gene TRBJ2-7, with 8 bases aligning to TRBD2. This CDR3 contains 16 residues. Per the germline V gene, CDR1 is KGHDR and CDR2 is SFDVKD. V was pared by 2 bases and J by 4 bases, with 9 bases of the junction left unmatched. DNA of the CDR3: TGTGCCACCAGTGATTCGACTAGCGAGGCGGTTTACGAGCAGTACTTC. This translates into CATSDSTSEAVYEQYF.

This clonotype was recorded many times. This chain uses TRBV11-2 with TRBJ1-1; possibly TRBD1 for D (6 bases). V dropped 0 bases and J dropped 6 bases, with 11 bases sitting between them. Germline V CDR1 and CDR2: SGHAT, FQNNGV. The CDR3 is 14 residues long. CDR3 coding DNA: TGTGCCAGCAGCTTAGAGCCGGGGGCGGCTGAAGCTTTCTTT. Its translation: CASSLEPGAAEAFF.

This clonotype was counted many times. V usage is TRBV2 and J usage is TRBJ2-1; D is undetermined. CDR3 length: 15 residues. V was trimmed by 4 bases and J by 6 bases, leaving 16 bases between them. CDR1 and CDR2 from the germline V gene are SNHLY and FYNNEI. CDR3 bases: TGTGCCAGCAGTGTGCGAGTCACTGTTGTCAATGAGCAGTTCTTC. Amino acids: CASSVRVTVVNEQFF.

The J gene is TRBJ1-3, the V gene TRBV10-3; D not resolved. The CDR3 has 14 residues. Germline V gene sequence: CDR1 ENHRY, CDR2 SYGVKD. V was pared by 10 bases and J by 0 bases, with 13 bases between. As DNA, the CDR3 is TGTGCCACCCGGACGGAGAGCTCTGGAAACACCATATATTTT. Residues: CATRTESSGNTIYF.

The table lists this clonotype with a few counts. The rearrangement uses TRBV5-1 and TRBJ1-1; 8 bases fit TRBD1. CDR1 is SGHRS and CDR2 is YFSETQ in the germline V gene. The CDR3 has 17 amino acids. V lost 3 bases and J lost 7; bases outside the gene matches: 17. CDR3 region: CASSSILFVQGVGEAFF. DNA of the CDR3: TGCGCCAGCAGCTCGATTCTATTCGTACAGGGGGTCGGTGAAGCTTTCTTT.

This chain links TRBV20-1 with TRBJ2-7; 8 bases map to TRBD2. In germline, CDR1 is DFQATT, CDR2 SNEGSKA (reference sequence). This CDR3 spans 15 amino acids. J was trimmed by 2 bases and V by 6 bases; bases with no gene match: 12. Here the CDR3 DNA reads TGCAGTGCAAATTCCGGGACTAGGGTAACCTACGAGCAGTACTTC. It encodes CSANSGTRVTYEQYF.

This clonotype came up many times. The CDR3 region has the DNA TGTGCCAGCAGCTGGCGGTTTGTGGGACTCACAAATGAGCAGTTCTTC. This gives the protein CASSWRFVGLTNEQFF. The chain is built from TRBV11-3 and TRBJ2-1; a weak D match, TRBD2 (6 bases). Deletions cut 4 bases from V and 7 bases from J, with 20 bases between. This CDR3 spans 16 amino acids. CDR1 and CDR2 from the germline V gene are SGHNT and YENEEA.

This rearrangement joins TRBV20-1 to TRBJ2-7; D perhaps matches TRBD2 (6 bases). Germline V gene lookup returns CDR1 DFQATT and CDR2 SNEGSKA (reference sequence). V lost 7 bases to trimming and J lost 0 bases, with 13 bases between them. This CDR3 contains 13 residues. The CDR3, as DNA: TGCAGTGTTTTATCCGGGAGCTCCTACGAGCAGTACTTC. Translation: CSVLSGSSYEQYF.

The chain is built from TRBV7-3 and TRBJ2-5; D not resolved. The V end was cut by 3 bases, the J end by 2 bases, with 16 bases between. The CDR3 sequence is 16 residues long. Germline V lookup: CDR1 SGHTA, CDR2 FQGTGA. Here the CDR3 reads CASSFVLGQAQETQYF. CDR3 bases: TGTGCCAGCAGCTTTGTTCTCGGCCAGGCTCAAGAGACCCAGTACTTC.

This clonotype appeared many times. This chain uses TRBV20-1 with TRBJ1-2; D may be TRBD1 (6 bases). The CDR3 is made up of 14 amino acids. Trimming took off 0 bases at V and 4 bases at J, with 12 bases between the two ends. CDR1 is DFQATT and CDR2 is SNEGSKA in the germline V gene (reference sequence). The CDR3 region is CSARDRVTGYGYTF. DNA for the CDR3: TGCAGTGCTAGAGATCGTGTGACAGGCTATGGCTACACCTTC.

Details on this clonotype: A much larger clone lies a single base off, so this may be a read error. The chain joins TRBV27 to TRBJ1-2; 8 bases fit TRBD1. Germline loops: CDR1 MNHEY, CDR2 SMNVEV (reference sequence). The CDR3 length is 13 residues. The chain's CDR3 is CACSFQGAAGYTF. The CDR3 DNA is TGTGCCTGCAGTTTTCAGGGGGCCGCTGGCTACACCTTC.

This clonotype was observed many times. The V and J genes are TRBV3-1 and TRBJ2-5; 8 nucleotides align to TRBD2. The CDR3 extends over 16 amino acids. Germline V gene lookup returns CDR1 LGHDT and CDR2 YNNKEL (reference sequence). The V and J ends lost 0 bases and 6 bases, in that order; junction bases with no gene match: 9. Here the CDR3 DNA reads TGTGCCAGCAGCCAAGATATCGGGACTAGTACGAAGACCCAGTACTTC. This gives the protein CASSQDIGTSTKTQYF.

This chain links TRBV5-1 with TRBJ2-6; a possible D gene is TRBD1 (6 bases). Germline CDR1 reads SGHRS; CDR2 reads YFSETQ. Trimming took off 1 base at V and 0 bases at J, with 17 bases between the two ends. The CDR3 covers 19 residues. In DNA, the CDR3 is TGCGCCAGCAGCTTGTTAGTTCGGGACACCCACTCTGGGGCCAACGTCCTGACTTTC. Protein: CASSLLVRDTHSGANVLTF.